This T cell receptor beta chain comes out of a study of sequential checkpoint blockade in melanoma. This sample's treatment: randomized to nivolumab then ipilimumab (arm A) or the reverse (arm B). None of the patients previously received DNA-damaging chemotherapy. Germline-derived CDR1 and CDR2 are SQVTM and ANQGSEA. This CDR3 comprises 10 residues. V was shortened by 4 bases and J by 3 bases, with 2 bases between the two germline ends. Sequencing used immunoSEQ multiplex PCR; TCRdb keeps in-frame clones, though not all of them. The table has 10,000 to 15,000 clones, less than 75% seen once. The chain combines TRBV29-1 with TRBJ2-3; D not certain. The TCR originated in a human donor with melanoma. This material consisted of CD8+ T cells sorted from blood (inferred from file names), taken from a patient given nivolumab and ipilimumab in sequence. The CDR3 protein is CSVATDTQYF. The CDR3 DNA reads TGCAGCGTTGCGACAGATACGCAGTATTTT.